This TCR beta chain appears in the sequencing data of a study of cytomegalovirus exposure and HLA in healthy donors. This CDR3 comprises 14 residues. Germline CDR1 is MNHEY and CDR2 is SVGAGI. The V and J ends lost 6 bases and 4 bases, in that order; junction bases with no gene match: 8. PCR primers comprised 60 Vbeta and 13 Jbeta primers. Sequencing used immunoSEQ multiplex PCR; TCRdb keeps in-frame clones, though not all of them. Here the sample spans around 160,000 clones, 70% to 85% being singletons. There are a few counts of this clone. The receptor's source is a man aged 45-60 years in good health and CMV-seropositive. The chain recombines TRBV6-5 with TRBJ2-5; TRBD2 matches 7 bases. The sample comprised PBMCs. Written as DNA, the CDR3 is TGTGCCAGCAGACCCCCTGGGGGGGTAGAGACCCAGTACTTC. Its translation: CASRPPGGVETQYF.